The clone carrying this T cell receptor beta chain was picked up a small number of times. The data stem from a study of OX40 agonist ivuxolimab in advanced cancers. For the study at large: Patients were roughly 81% male with ages roughly 23 to 90, mean 60.

Data came from immunoSEQ multiplex PCR; TCRdb stores just in-frame clones and leaves some out. This table holds approximately 35,000 clones, more than 60% found once. The CDR3 consists of 12 residues. The germline gives CDR1 MNHNS, CDR2 SASEGT. Trimming left V 10 bases short and J 9 bases short, with 18 bases between. The specimen comprised CD4+ or CD8+ T cells sorted from blood, sampled in a trial of the OX40 agonist ivuxolimab. V gene TRBV6-1 combines with J gene TRBJ1-1; no clear D. This TCR came from an adult with an advanced solid tumor such as melanoma, head and neck, liver or kidney cancer. The CDR3 region is CAIHTNGDQAFF. In DNA form, the CDR3 reads TGTGCCATTCACACCAACGGGGATCAAGCTTTCTTT.